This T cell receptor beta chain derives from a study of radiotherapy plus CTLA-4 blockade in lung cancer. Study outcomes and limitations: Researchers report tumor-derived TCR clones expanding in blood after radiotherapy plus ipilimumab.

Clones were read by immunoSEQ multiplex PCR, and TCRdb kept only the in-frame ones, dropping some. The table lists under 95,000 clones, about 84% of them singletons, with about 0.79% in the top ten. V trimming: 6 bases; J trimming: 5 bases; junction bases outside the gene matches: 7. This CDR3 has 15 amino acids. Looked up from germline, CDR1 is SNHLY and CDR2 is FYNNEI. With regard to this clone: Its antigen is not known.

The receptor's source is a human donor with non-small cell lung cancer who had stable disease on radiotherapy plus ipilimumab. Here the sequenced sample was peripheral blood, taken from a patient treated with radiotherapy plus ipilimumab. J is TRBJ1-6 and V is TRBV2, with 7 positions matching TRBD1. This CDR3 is CASSADRVDNSPLHF. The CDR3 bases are TGTGCCAGCAGCGCCGACAGGGTGGATAATTCACCCCTCCACTTT.